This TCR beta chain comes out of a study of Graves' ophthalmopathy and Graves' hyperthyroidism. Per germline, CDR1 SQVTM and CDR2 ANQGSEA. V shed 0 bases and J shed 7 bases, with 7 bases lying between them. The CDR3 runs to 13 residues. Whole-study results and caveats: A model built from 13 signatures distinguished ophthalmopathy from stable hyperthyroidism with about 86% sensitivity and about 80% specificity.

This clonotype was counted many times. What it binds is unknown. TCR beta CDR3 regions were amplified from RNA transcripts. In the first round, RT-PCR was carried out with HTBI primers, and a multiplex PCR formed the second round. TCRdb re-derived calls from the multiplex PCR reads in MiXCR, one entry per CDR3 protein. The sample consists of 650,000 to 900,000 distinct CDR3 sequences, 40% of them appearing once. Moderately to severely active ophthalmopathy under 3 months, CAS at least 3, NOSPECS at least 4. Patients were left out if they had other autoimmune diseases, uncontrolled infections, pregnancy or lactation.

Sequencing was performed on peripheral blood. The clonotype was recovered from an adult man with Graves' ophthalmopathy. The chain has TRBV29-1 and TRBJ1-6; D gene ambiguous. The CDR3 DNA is TGCAGCGTTGAAGACAGTGTGAATTCACCCCTCCACTTT. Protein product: CSVEDSVNSPLHF.